A selection of T cell receptor beta chains follows, all from one sample in a study of early T cells in non-severe SARS-CoV-2 infection. TCRdb processed the 5' RACE reads anew with MiXCR; each CDR3 protein has one entry. The sample shows over 60,000 distinct CDR3 sequences, about a tenth of them seen only once. Sequencing was performed on whole blood, taken at baseline. These receptor sequences come from an adult who was a healthcare worker with PCR-confirmed SARS-CoV-2 infection or an uninfected control (not recorded which). Each CDR3 is given with its conserved first and last residue. The D gene is left open where the match is weak. Clone size appears in some rows only: once, few, many, or a class for an expanded clone.

v_gene	d_gene	abundance	j_gene	len	CDR3aa	CDR3nt
TRBV5-1	TRBD2	NA	TRBJ2-5	16	CASSPRTSGGSETQYF	TGCGCCAGCAGCCCTAGGACTAGCGGGGGATCAGAGACCCAGTACTTC
TRBV5-1	NA	few	TRBJ1-1	15	CASSPRFSQSTEAFF	TGCGCCAGCAGCCCGCGCTTCTCCCAGAGCACTGAAGCTTTCTTT
TRBV20-1	NA	NA	TRBJ2-1	15	CSARDAGSAYNEQFF	TGCAGTGCTAGAGATGCCGGGAGCGCCTACAATGAGCAGTTCTTC
TRBV20-1	NA	many	TRBJ1-5	14	CSARADRSNQPQHF	TGCAGTGCTCGAGCTGACAGAAGCAATCAGCCCCAGCATTTT
TRBV25-1	NA	NA	TRBJ1-1	15	CASSDLTEDLGMAFF	TGTGCCAGCAGTGACCTTACCGAGGACCTGGGTATGGCTTTCTTT
TRBV11-1	NA	many	TRBJ2-1	16	CASSLRILGSYNEQFF	TGTGCCAGCAGCTTGAGGATCCTGGGATCCTACAATGAGCAGTTCTTC
TRBV11-3	TRBD1	few	TRBJ1-2	15	CASSLEGQGNYGYTF	TGTGCCAGCAGCTTAGAGGGACAGGGGAACTATGGCTACACCTTC
TRBV14	NA	many	TRBJ2-2	17	CASSQYLGRSNTGELFF	TGTGCCAGCAGCCAATACCTGGGGAGATCGAACACCGGGGAGCTGTTTTTT
TRBV6-5	TRBD1	many	TRBJ1-5	15	CASRPKGAKDQPQHF	TGTGCCAGCAGACCCAAGGGGGCCAAGGATCAGCCCCAGCATTTT
TRBV18	NA	few	TRBJ1-1	15	CASSPDSGMNTEAFF	TGTGCCAGCTCTCCGGACAGCGGAATGAACACTGAAGCTTTCTTT
TRBV27	TRBD1	many	TRBJ1-1	17	CASSPPQGAGRNTEAFF	TGTGCCAGCAGTCCCCCACAGGGGGCGGGAAGGAACACTGAAGCTTTCTTT
TRBV20-1	NA	few	TRBJ2-7	14	CSAQTPTGVYEQYF	TGCAGTGCCCAAACTCCTACAGGAGTCTACGAGCAGTACTTC
TRBV7-2	NA	many	TRBJ1-1	13	CASSLEQRGRAFF	TGTGCCAGCAGCTTAGAACAGAGGGGGAGGGCTTTCTTT
TRBV20-1	NA	many	TRBJ1-3	14	CSASTFPSGNTIYF	TGCAGTGCTAGCACGTTCCCCTCTGGAAACACCATATATTTT
TRBV20-1	NA	NA	TRBJ2-7	11	CSAEQGDEQYF	TGCAGTGCAGAACAGGGAGACGAGCAGTACTTC
TRBV20-1	TRBD2	few	TRBJ2-1	14	CSAETSGGLNEQFF	TGCAGTGCCGAGACTAGCGGGGGTTTGAATGAGCAGTTCTTC
TRBV20-1	NA	few	TRBJ2-1	13	CSASAREYNEQFF	TGCAGTGCTAGTGCCAGGGAATACAATGAGCAGTTCTTC
TRBV12-3/TRBV12-4	TRBD1	many	TRBJ2-2	15	CASSLMTGKAGELFF	TGTGCCAGCAGTTTAATGACAGGGAAGGCCGGGGAGCTGTTTTTT
TRBV5-1	NA	many	TRBJ1-1	13	CASSKQGNTEAFF	TGCGCCAGCAGCAAACAGGGGAACACTGAAGCTTTCTTT
TRBV12-3/TRBV12-4	NA	NA	TRBJ1-6	14	CASSDLGGNSPLHF	TGTGCCAGCAGTGACCTGGGGGGCAATTCACCCCTCCACTTT
TRBV5-1	NA	many	TRBJ2-7	15	CASSLTPQKADEQYF	TGCGCCAGCAGCTTGACCCCGCAGAAGGCGGACGAGCAGTACTTC
TRBV7-8	NA	NA	TRBJ2-4	15	CASMLTLGAENIQYF	TGTGCCAGCATGCTGACATTGGGGGCTGAAAACATTCAGTACTTC
TRBV20-1	NA	NA	TRBJ2-1	15	CSARADQRPYNEQFF	TGCAGTGCTCGAGCTGACCAACGCCCTTACAATGAGCAGTTCTTC
TRBV18	TRBD1	NA	TRBJ1-1	13	CASSPGTGREAFF	TGTGCCAGCTCACCAGGGACAGGCCGTGAAGCTTTCTTT
TRBV7-9	TRBD1	many	TRBJ2-1	15	CASSFRGTGLNEQFF	TGTGCCAGCAGCTTCAGGGGGACAGGGCTTAATGAGCAGTTCTTC
TRBV5-1	TRBD2	NA	TRBJ2-7	11	CASTGGGEQYF	TGCGCCAGCACCGGGGGAGGGGAGCAGTACTTC
TRBV7-2	TRBD2	NA	TRBJ2-1	15	CASSSWGTGGPEQFF	TGTGCCAGCAGCTCCTGGGGTACGGGGGGTCCTGAGCAGTTCTTC
TRBV29-1	NA	NA	TRBJ1-1	13	CSVREDLSTEAFF	TGCAGCGTCCGGGAAGACCTTTCTACTGAAGCTTTCTTT
TRBV11-2	NA	many	TRBJ2-2	14	CASRMETNTGELFF	TGTGCCAGCAGGATGGAAACGAACACCGGGGAGCTGTTTTTT
TRBV6-2/TRBV6-3	NA	NA	TRBJ2-2	15	CASSYSPANTGELFF	TGTGCCAGCAGTTACTCTCCGGCGAACACCGGGGAGCTGTTTTTT
TRBV6-1	NA	NA	TRBJ1-1	14	CATFWGRGAGRAFF	TGTGCCACCTTCTGGGGACGAGGGGCGGGGAGAGCTTTCTTT
TRBV2	NA	few	TRBJ2-1	18	CASSEAEMRVSSYNEQFF	TGTGCCAGCAGTGAAGCGGAGATGCGAGTAAGCTCCTACAATGAGCAGTTCTTC
TRBV18	NA	NA	TRBJ1-1	13	CASSPMVDTEAFF	TGTGCCAGCTCACCAATGGTTGACACTGAAGCTTTCTTT
TRBV2	TRBD1	few	TRBJ1-2	12	CATRQGAGGYTF	TGTGCCACCAGACAGGGGGCAGGCGGCTACACCTTC